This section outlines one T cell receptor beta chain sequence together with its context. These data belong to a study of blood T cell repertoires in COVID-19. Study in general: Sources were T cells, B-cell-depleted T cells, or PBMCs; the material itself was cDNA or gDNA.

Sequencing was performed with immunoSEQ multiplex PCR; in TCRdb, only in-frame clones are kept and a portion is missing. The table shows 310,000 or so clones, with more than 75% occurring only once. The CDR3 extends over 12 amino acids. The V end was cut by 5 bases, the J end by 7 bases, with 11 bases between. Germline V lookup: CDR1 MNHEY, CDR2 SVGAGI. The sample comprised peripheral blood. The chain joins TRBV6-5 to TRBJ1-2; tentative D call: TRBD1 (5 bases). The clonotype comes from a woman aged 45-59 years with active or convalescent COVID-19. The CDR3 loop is CASSPRGFGYTF. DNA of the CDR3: TGTGCCAGCAGTCCGCGGGGGTTTGGCTACACCTTC.